This passage covers 31 T cell receptor beta chains from one sample sequenced in a study of blood T cell repertoires in COVID-19 (dated by TCRdb to about 2020). Preparation of the library involved the immunoSEQ multiplex PCR assay. Not all clones reach the TCRdb copy of this immuneACCESS table, which keeps in-frame sequences only. Checked studies attribute under half of the gap to unresolved V genes and leave the rest unexplained. For this sample the table gives around 130,000 clones, of which under 90% were detected only once. Jointly, the top ten make up approximately 1.8% of the sample. Sequenced: PBMCs or T cells enriched from blood (not recorded which). The origin of the receptors is a woman younger than 35 who had been exposed to COVID-19.

The gene calls are TRBV7-9 and TRBJ1-2; D is unclear. The CDR3 has 15 residues. V lost 7 bases, J lost 2 bases, and 17 bases lay in between. The germline V gene has CDR1 SEHNR and CDR2 FQNEAQ (reference sequence). Here the CDR3 DNA reads TGTGCCAGCACCCTAAAAGGAGAGACGAACTATGGCTACACCTTC. Protein sequence: CASTLKGETNYGYTF.

The V gene is TRBV29-1, the J gene TRBJ2-7; D is perhaps TRBD1 (5 bases). CDR1 is SQVTM and CDR2 is ANQGSEA in the germline V gene. Trimming stripped 4 bases from V and 6 bases from J, with 22 bases between. This CDR3 region has 15 residues. CDR3 DNA sequence: TGCAGCGTTGTGGGGTTTCAAGGGGCTATGGGCGAGCAGTACTTC. Its protein is CSVVGFQGAMGEQYF.

This clone occurred once. The gene calls are TRBV28 and TRBJ2-2; 11 bases map to TRBD2. V shed 7 bases, J shed 7 bases, and the junction held 11 bases outside the gene matches. The length of the CDR3 is 16 residues. CDR1 MDHEN and CDR2 SYDVKM come from the germline V gene. The CDR3 protein is CASNSPSGRIVGELFF. CDR3 sequence (DNA): TGTGCCAGCAATAGTCCTAGCGGGAGGATTGTCGGGGAGCTGTTTTTT.

The J gene is TRBJ1-1, the V gene TRBV7-2, with no clear D. V lost 2 bases to trimming and J lost 0 bases, with 13 bases between them. Per the germline V gene, CDR1 is SGHTA and CDR2 is FQGNSA. This CDR3 is built from 16 residues. The CDR3 reads CASSLLPRRVNTEAFF. In nucleotides, the CDR3 is TGTGCCAGCAGCTTACTTCCCAGACGGGTGAACACTGAAGCTTTCTTT.

This clone appeared a single time. The CDR3 region has the DNA TGCGCCAGCAGCTTAAAGACCAGGGACAGCTTGACCTACGAGCAGTACTTC. Translated: CASSLKTRDSLTYEQYF. This chain uses TRBV5-1 with TRBJ2-7; TRBD1 agrees at 7 bases. The CDR3 runs 17 residues. Per the germline V gene, CDR1 is SGHRS and CDR2 is YFSETQ. The V gene end was trimmed by 2 bases and the J gene end by 2 bases; junction bases not matched to a gene: 13.

Written as DNA, the CDR3 is TGCGCCAGCAGTGAGGTTCAGGGTGGCTACACCTTC. This sequence encodes CASSEVQGGYTF. This chain uses TRBV10-2 with TRBJ1-2, with D possibly being TRBD1 (5 bases). V lost 2 bases and J 7 bases, leaving 8 bases between the germline ends. The CDR3 length is 12 residues. CDR1 and CDR2 (germline): WSHSY, SAAADI.

The chain has TRBV6-5 and TRBJ2-7; D is possibly TRBD1 (6 bases). Germline values: CDR1 MNHEY, CDR2 SVGAGI. The CDR3 is made up of 13 amino acids. V was clipped by 6 bases and J by 5 bases, with 14 bases between them. As DNA, the CDR3 is TGTGCCAGCAGCCAACAGGGTTTCGACGAGCAGTACTTC. The encoded protein is CASSQQGFDEQYF.

As DNA, the CDR3 is TGTGCCAGCAGGGTCGGGCAGGGGGTTTCACCCCTCCACTTT. Protein product: CASRVGQGVSPLHF. This chain connects TRBV2 to TRBJ1-6; 7 bases map to TRBD1. Trimming at V came to 6 bases and at J to 9 bases, leaving 8 bases not matched to a gene. Germline lookup yields CDR1 SNHLY and CDR2 FYNNEI. The CDR3 contains 14 residues.

The chain couples TRBV7-6 to TRBJ2-7; weak D call: TRBD1 (5 bases). V gave up 1 base and J gave up 4 bases, with 17 bases separating them. Germline loops: CDR1 SGHVS, CDR2 FNYEAQ. The CDR3 totals 16 residues. DNA of the CDR3: TGTGCCAGCAGCTTAGTACCCCAGGGATTCATTTACGAGCAGTACTTC. This encodes CASSLVPQGFIYEQYF.

The rearrangement links TRBV28 to TRBJ2-7, with D maybe TRBD2 (7 bases). The germline V gene encodes CDR1 MDHEN and CDR2 SYDVKM. The CDR3 length is 15 residues. Trimming left V 7 bases short and J 4 bases short, with 20 bases between. In DNA form, the CDR3 reads TGTGCCAGCACTCCGCGGGGGCCCACGAATTACGAGCAGTACTTC. It encodes CASTPRGPTNYEQYF.

This rearrangement joins TRBV7-3 to TRBJ2-1, with TRBD2 matching over 7 bases. Germline V CDR1 and CDR2: SGHTA, FQGTGA. J lost 0 bases, V lost 3 bases, and 2 bases had no gene match. The CDR3 is 15 amino acids. The CDR3 DNA reads TGTGCCAGCAGCTTGCGGGAGACCTCCTACAATGAGCAGTTCTTC. It is translated as CASSLRETSYNEQFF.

V usage is TRBV7-9 and J usage is TRBJ2-2; D remains ambiguous. Trimming pared 4 bases from V and 6 bases from J, leaving 3 bases between. The germline V gene has CDR1 SEHNR and CDR2 FQNEAQ (reference sequence). The CDR3 contains 11 residues. In DNA, the CDR3 is TGTGCCAGCAGCTCTTCCGGGGAGCTGTTTTTT. The encoded protein is CASSSSGELFF.

The genes are TRBV7-2 and TRBJ1-2; 7 bases are shared with TRBD1. V trimming: 5 bases; J trimming: 2 bases; junction bases outside the gene matches: 8. This CDR3 spans 15 amino acids. Germline CDR1 is SGHTA and CDR2 is FQGNSA. CDR3 in DNA: TGTGCCAGCAGCCGGTCGACAGGGCAAAACTATGGCTACACCTTC. Translation: CASSRSTGQNYGYTF.

V is TRBV7-9 and J is TRBJ2-1, with TRBD1 matching 8 bases. The J segment lost 4 bases and the V segment lost 5 bases, leaving 7 bases of the junction unmatched. Germline lookup yields CDR1 SEHNR and CDR2 FQNEAQ (reference sequence). The CDR3 sequence is 15 residues long. CDR3 nucleotide sequence: TGTGCCAGCAGCCCAGCAGGGGGCGCGTACAATGAGCAGTTCTTC. Residues: CASSPAGGAYNEQFF.

This chain connects TRBV9 to TRBJ1-2; 7 bases line up with TRBD1. V dropped 1 base and J dropped 8; count of bases not matched to a gene: 8. CDR3 size: 14 residues. Per germline, CDR1 SGDLS and CDR2 YYNGEE. This chain's CDR3 is CASSVTGTEGGYTF. The DNA for the CDR3 is TGTGCCAGCAGCGTAACGGGGACAGAAGGCGGCTACACCTTC.

This chain links TRBV28 with TRBJ2-6; maybe TRBD2 (5 bases). Germline V gene lookup returns CDR1 MDHEN and CDR2 SYDVKM. V dropped 1 base and J dropped 2 bases, with 6 bases sitting between them. The CDR3 covers 15 residues. In DNA form, the CDR3 reads TGTGCCAGCAGTTTATCGGGGACTGGGGCCAACGTCCTGACTTTC. This sequence encodes CASSLSGTGANVLTF.

The chain uses TRBV5-5 and TRBJ2-2; 8 bases map to TRBD1. The CDR3 spans 16 residues. Trimming at V came to 3 bases and at J to 0 bases, leaving 4 bases not matched to a gene. CDR1 is SGHKS and CDR2 is YYEKEE in the germline V gene (reference sequence). The CDR3 region has the DNA TGTGCCAGCAGCTGGACGGACAGGGCGAACACCGGGGAGCTGTTTTTT. The encoded protein is CASSWTDRANTGELFF.

The rearrangement joins TRBV10-3 to TRBJ1-3, with D unresolved. V shed 10 bases and J shed 0 bases, with 16 bases lying between them. Germline V gene data show CDR1 as ENHRY and CDR2 as SYGVKD. There are 15 residues in the CDR3. CDR3 protein: CATSGGESSGNTIYF. Written as DNA, the CDR3 is TGTGCCACCTCGGGTGGGGAGAGCTCTGGAAACACCATATATTTT.

The chain uses TRBV10-3 and TRBJ1-2; TRBD1 might be the D (5 bases). The CDR3 is 13 amino acids. Looked up from germline, CDR1 is ENHRY and CDR2 is SYGVKD. V lost 6 bases and J 2 bases, leaving 10 bases between the germline ends. CDR3 coding DNA: TGTGCCATCAGCCCAGACAGAAACTATGGCTACACCTTC. Protein sequence: CAISPDRNYGYTF.

This clone appeared a single time. This rearrangement joins TRBV30 to TRBJ1-5; maybe TRBD1 (6 bases). Trimming took off 2 bases at V and 2 bases at J, with 13 bases between the two ends. CDR3 length: 15 residues. Germline CDR1 is GTSNPN and CDR2 is SVGIG (reference sequence). CDR3 sequence reads: CAWSRAGVGNQPQHF. The DNA for the CDR3 is TGTGCCTGGAGTCGGGCAGGGGTCGGCAATCAGCCCCAGCATTTT.

V usage is TRBV27 and J usage is TRBJ2-7; 12 bases line up with TRBD2. CDR1 MNHEY and CDR2 SMNVEV come from the germline V gene (reference sequence). V dropped 6 bases and J dropped 3; count of bases not matched to a gene: 9. The CDR3 contains 16 residues. CDR3 sequence reads: CASRPNPTSGSYEQYF. For the CDR3, the DNA is TGTGCCAGCAGACCAAACCCGACTAGCGGGAGCTACGAGCAGTACTTC.

This clone was observed a few times. The rearrangement links TRBV11-2 to TRBJ2-7, with 7 nucleotides matching TRBD2. Germline CDR1 is SGHAT and CDR2 is FQNNGV. Trimming took 5 bases from V and 2 from J; bases not matched to a gene: 3. The CDR3 loop spans 13 amino acids. In nucleotides, the CDR3 is TGTGCCAGCAGCCGGGGGAGGGCCTACGAGCAGTACTTC. It is translated as CASSRGRAYEQYF.

In this sample, this clone turned up a few times. This chain joins TRBV6-5 and TRBJ2-4; D perhaps matches TRBD2 (6 bases). V shed 2 bases and J shed 5 bases, with 13 bases lying between them. The length of the CDR3 is 15 residues. Looked up from germline, CDR1 is MNHEY and CDR2 is SVGAGI. This chain's CDR3 is CASSYPPSGENIQYF. In nucleotides, the CDR3 is TGTGCCAGCAGTTACCCCCCCTCGGGGGAAAACATTCAGTACTTC.

V is TRBV7-3 and J is TRBJ1-6; D possibly corresponds to TRBD1 (6 bases). Trimming shortened V by 4 bases and J by 5 bases, and 9 bases separated the two germline ends. This CDR3 spans 14 amino acids. Germline V CDR1 and CDR2: SGHTA, FQGTGA. The CDR3 reads CASSSGTNNSPLHF. The CDR3 DNA sequence: TGTGCCAGCAGCTCCGGGACAAATAATTCACCCCTCCACTTT.

V and J are TRBV28 and TRBJ1-4; 7 bases are a match to TRBD1. Germline V gene sequence: CDR1 MDHEN, CDR2 SYDVKM. V was clipped by 10 bases and J by 6 bases; unmatched bases: 11. The CDR3 loop spans 14 amino acids. The DNA of the CDR3 is TGTGCCACCGAGGAACAGGGGCGGGATGAAAAACTGTTTTTT. This encodes CATEEQGRDEKLFF. Full variable domain (remainder filled in from reference TRBV28 and TRBJ1-4): DVKVTQSSRYLVKRTGEKVFLECVQDMDHENMFWYRQDPGLGLRLIYFSYDVKMKEKGDIPEGYSVSREKKERFSLILESASTNQTSMYLCATEEQGRDEKLFFGSGTQLSVL.

The chain employs TRBV30 and TRBJ1-5; possible D gene TRBD1, 5 bases. The germline V and J ends were trimmed by 1 base and 2 bases, with 24 bases remaining between them. The germline CDR1 and CDR2 sequences are GTSNPN and SVGIG (reference sequence). The length of the CDR3 is 19 residues. The CDR3 region has the DNA TGTGCCTGGAGTGATATAACCGCATTTAAGACGGGGGGCAATCAGCCCCAGCATTTT. This sequence encodes CAWSDITAFKTGGNQPQHF. Full variable domain (outside the CDR3, taken from reference TRBV30 and TRBJ1-5): SQTIHQWPATLVQPVGSPLSLECTVEGTSNPNLYWYRQAAGRGLQLLFYSVGIGQISSEVPQNLSASRPQDRQFILSSKKLLLSDSGFYLCAWSDITAFKTGGNQPQHFGDGTRLSIL.

The chain employs TRBV3-1 (or the pseudogene TRBV3-2) and TRBJ1-4, with TRBD1 matching 8 bases. The J segment lost 8 bases and the V segment lost 5 bases, leaving 10 bases of the junction unmatched. The CDR3 sequence is 15 residues long. CDR1 and CDR2 (germline): LGHDT, YNNKEL (reference sequence). CDR3 sequence reads: CASSSLGQGGEKLFF. CDR3 nucleotide sequence: TGTGCCAGCAGCTCCCTCGGACAGGGAGGCGAAAAACTGTTTTTT.

The chain uses TRBV19 and TRBJ2-3; TRBD1 is a possible D gene (6 bases). Germline CDR1 and CDR2: LNHDA and SQIVND (reference sequence). This CDR3 has 15 residues. V was shortened by 5 bases and J by 4 bases, with 16 bases between the two germline ends. CDR3 sequence reads: CASSSRQVVADTQYF. The CDR3 DNA is TGTGCCAGTAGTTCCCGACAGGTTGTGGCAGATACGCAGTATTTT.

V usage is TRBV6-6 and J usage is TRBJ1-6; D call uncertain. The germline V gene encodes CDR1 MNHNY and CDR2 SVGAGI (reference sequence). This CDR3 region has 15 residues. V was trimmed by 4 bases and J by 7 bases, leaving 14 bases between them. DNA of the CDR3: TGTGCCAGCAGTTCCACGGAGGGCATAAATTCACCCCTCCACTTT. This codes for CASSSTEGINSPLHF.

The V gene is TRBV7-2, the J gene TRBJ1-1; possibly TRBD1 for D (6 bases). V gave up 2 bases and J gave up 4 bases, with 11 bases separating them. Germline V gene sequence: CDR1 SGHTA, CDR2 FQGNSA. CDR3 length: 14 residues. The CDR3 nucleotides are TGTGCCAGCAGCTTATCCGCAGGGGTCACTGAAGCTTTCTTT. As protein: CASSLSAGVTEAFF.

The gene calls are TRBV23-1 and TRBJ2-3; the match to TRBD2 covers 8 bases. TRBV23-1 is noted as an ORF with a role that remains uncertain. This CDR3 region has 21 residues. The V segment lost 0 bases and the J segment 1 base; nucleotides outside the gene matches: 18. The DNA of the CDR3 is TGCGCCAGCAGTCAATCTGCCAGGGCCGGAGCGGGAGCAGCAGGCACAGATACGCAGTATTTT. Its protein is CASSQSARAGAGAAGTDTQYF.